This T cell receptor beta chain was documented in a study of cytomegalovirus exposure and HLA in healthy donors. About the research overall: From donors who were HLA-typed, an early data release held about 85 million unique TCRs. Findings and caveats of the study: Researchers counted roughly 160 TCR beta chains as cytomegalovirus-associated.

Concerning this clone itself: Antigen unknown.

PCR involved 60 Vbeta and 13 Jbeta primers. Libraries were prepared by immunoSEQ multiplex PCR; TCRdb keeps only in-frame clonotypes and omits some of them. The repertoire includes about 120,000 clones, roughly 65% of them detected once, and about 9.1% sits in the top ten. In nominal health when sampled, donors likely had unrecorded immune exposures nonetheless. The V gene's germline CDR1 is MDHEN and CDR2 SYDVKM. The CDR3 spans 12 residues. Trimming took 3 bases from V and 5 from J, leaving 7 bases between them. V gene TRBV28 combines with J gene TRBJ1-1; no clear D. Sequenced sample: PBMCs. This TCR came from a man aged 40-49 years in good health and CMV-seropositive. CDR3 protein: CASSLPRTEAFF. In DNA, the CDR3 is TGTGCCAGCAGTTTGCCCAGGACTGAAGCTTTCTTT.